This TCR beta chain was sequenced for a study of blood T cell repertoires in COVID-19 (TCRdb year 2020). Broadly, across the study: Collaborator samples came from the United States, Italy and Spain and covered acute and convalescent phases of COVID-19. The material from the prospective study consisted of cDNA or gDNA derived from T cells, B-cell-depleted T cells, or PBMCs. Deeply sampled blood TCRbeta repertoires from subjects exposed to, actively infected with, or recovered from COVID-19 were included in the dataset. The repertoires were made available in a free public database intended to serve as a resource for research on the immune response to SARS-CoV-2. Samples came from the ongoing ImmuneRACE study (first 160 participants) plus 1,254 subjects from 6 global collaborators. Nearly every sample came with metadata listing a de-identified subject ID, COVID-19 status, age in years and sex. Where available, HLA class I and class II types were obtained from metadata supplied by the sample provider rather than from assay-based typing.

On this clone: Its antigen is unknown. No much larger clonotype is one base removed from it; base qualities were not supplied.

The immunoSEQ Assay, a bias-controlled multiplex PCR, was used to amplify TCRbeta CDR3 regions from genomic DNA. The published analysis was carried out like this. The number of nucleated cells in each sample was estimated from the amplification of reference gene primers within the assay. To quantify the absolute abundance of each unique TCRbeta CDR3 rearrangement, sequence reads were collapsed and filtered. Productive Simpson clonality was computed per sample as the square root of Simpson's diversity index over productive rearrangements. This is the immuneACCESS table as TCRdb keeps it, with only in-frame sequences that have V and J called. A part of the clones is gone; compared with another copy, unresolved V genes explain less than half, and the rest is unexplained. V and J calls and clone size are copied from that table; D and trimming were computed from the DNA. The table for this sample lists about 410,000 clones; approximately 89% of them were counted only once. Around 1.5% of the sample comes from the top ten.

Summary of the overall study and its limitations: Clinical and demographic metadata were provided uncurated, with the amount varying by source and participant.

At one collaborating source in Seattle, patients were enrolled during active infection and were followed longitudinally through the course of disease. Collaborating institutions collected whole blood in K2EDTA tubes following their own protocols. For TCRbeta analysis, collaborators shipped samples as frozen whole blood, isolated PBMCs, or DNA extracted from either of those sample types. The specimen sequenced was peripheral blood. The source of this sequence is a woman between 40 and 50 years old with COVID-19, enrolled during active disease.

At the DNA level, the sequence is TGTGCCAGCAGCTTAGGGGGGGACCTGGCAAACTATGGCTACACCTTC. This encodes CASSLGGDLANYGYTF. The rearranged chain carries TRBV7-9 and TRBJ1-2; matching of 5 bases hints at TRBD1 as the D gene. The V and J ends are trimmed by 1 base and 2 bases, leaving 14 bases between them. The CDR3 runs 16 amino acids, cysteine and phenylalanine included. The kept DNA is CDR3 alone, 48 bases in frame from the first base. CDR1 SEHNR and CDR2 FQNEAQ are derived from the germline V gene (reference sequence).